Listed below are T cell receptor beta chains from one sample, sequenced in a study of T cell repertoires in cytomegalovirus infection. TCRdb re-derived calls from the reads in MiXCR, one entry per CDR3 protein. The table lists about 250,000 distinct CDR3 sequences, about 5.9% of them singletons. Sequencing was done on a sample of PBMCs. These receptors were taken from a human donor in good health (CMV status not recorded). Some clones in this sample may be carry-over from other donors' samples. Each CDR3 is given with its conserved first and last residue. D genes are given only for firm matches. Size tells how often a clone was seen, or its class if it is expanded.

cdr3_aa: CASSLQGGSGELFF; cdr3_nt: TGTGCCAGCAGTTTACAAGGGGGATCCGGGGAGCTGTTTTTT; v_call: TRBV28; j_call: TRBJ2-2; d_call: NA; clone_size: many
cdr3_aa: CASSLYPTSGGGIAKNIQYF; cdr3_nt: TGTGCCAGCAGCTTATACCCTACTAGCGGGGGGGGAATAGCCAAAAACATTCAGTACTTC; v_call: TRBV7-2; j_call: TRBJ2-4; d_call: TRBD2; clone_size: many
cdr3_aa: CATGETGPRGDTQYF; cdr3_nt: TGTGCCACCGGTGAGACAGGGCCCCGCGGAGATACGCAGTATTTT; v_call: TRBV15; j_call: TRBJ2-3; d_call: TRBD1; clone_size: few
cdr3_aa: CATSDLVRSRAGTDTQYF; cdr3_nt: TGTGCCACCAGTGATTTGGTCAGGTCGAGGGCCGGCACAGATACGCAGTATTTT; v_call: TRBV24-1; j_call: TRBJ2-3; d_call: NA; clone_size: many
cdr3_aa: CASSFTPTNTEAFF; cdr3_nt: TGTGCCAGCAGCTTTACTCCCACGAACACTGAAGCTTTCTTT; v_call: TRBV7-2; j_call: TRBJ1-1; d_call: NA; clone_size: many
cdr3_aa: CASSPQGGEVEQYF; cdr3_nt: TGTGCCAGCAGCCCCCAGGGGGGGGAGGTCGAGCAGTACTTC; v_call: TRBV7-2; j_call: TRBJ2-7; d_call: NA; clone_size: few
cdr3_aa: CASSFFDSPLHF; cdr3_nt: TGTGCCAGCAGTTTCTTTGATTCACCCCTCCACTTT; v_call: TRBV12-3/TRBV12-4; j_call: TRBJ1-6; d_call: NA; clone_size: many
cdr3_aa: CASSQTQGSNQPQHF; cdr3_nt: TGCGCCAGCAGCCAAACCCAGGGGTCCAATCAGCCCCAGCATTTT; v_call: TRBV4-3; j_call: TRBJ1-5; d_call: NA; clone_size: many
cdr3_aa: CASSEGLGGASRNEQFF; cdr3_nt: TGTGCCAGCAGTGAAGGTCTAGGGGGGGCCTCCCGCAATGAGCAGTTCTTC; v_call: TRBV25-1; j_call: TRBJ2-1; d_call: NA; clone_size: many
cdr3_aa: CASRQTGQNDPYNEQFF; cdr3_nt: TGTGCCAGCAGACAAACCGGACAGAATGACCCCTACAATGAGCAGTTCTTC; v_call: TRBV6-1; j_call: TRBJ2-1; d_call: NA; clone_size: many
cdr3_aa: CASSWGQGVTQYF; cdr3_nt: TGTGCCAGCAGCTGGGGACAGGGAGTGACCCAGTACTTC; v_call: TRBV7-2; j_call: TRBJ2-5; d_call: TRBD1; clone_size: many
cdr3_aa: CASSATGTGELFF; cdr3_nt: TGTGCCAGCAGTGCCACAGGAACCGGGGAGCTGTTTTTT; v_call: TRBV25-1; j_call: TRBJ2-2; d_call: NA; clone_size: many
cdr3_aa: CASSEVGGAETQYF; cdr3_nt: TGTGCCAGCAGTGAAGTCGGGGGAGCAGAGACCCAGTACTTC; v_call: TRBV25-1; j_call: TRBJ2-5; d_call: NA; clone_size: few
cdr3_aa: CASSWGTATVTGELFF; cdr3_nt: TGTGCCAGCAGTTGGGGCACAGCGACGGTCACCGGGGAGCTGTTTTTT; v_call: TRBV6-5; j_call: TRBJ2-2; d_call: NA; clone_size: many
cdr3_aa: CSVLTGGSQPQHF; cdr3_nt: TGCAGCGTTCTGACAGGGGGGAGTCAGCCCCAGCATTTT; v_call: TRBV29-1; j_call: TRBJ1-5; d_call: TRBD1; clone_size: few
cdr3_aa: CASSLDRETSGYTF; cdr3_nt: TGTGCCAGCAGCTTAGACCGGGAGACCAGTGGCTACACCTTC; v_call: TRBV7-2; j_call: TRBJ1-2; d_call: NA; clone_size: many
cdr3_aa: CASSSQGYVYGYTF; cdr3_nt: TGTGCCAGCAGCTCACAGGGATACGTATATGGCTACACCTTC; v_call: TRBV7-2; j_call: TRBJ1-2; d_call: NA; clone_size: many
cdr3_aa: CATGEGGSKNEQFF; cdr3_nt: TGTGCCACCGGCGAGGGGGGGTCAAAGAATGAGCAGTTCTTC; v_call: TRBV10-3; j_call: TRBJ2-1; d_call: NA; clone_size: many
cdr3_aa: CASSLTGPPGSRGYTF; cdr3_nt: TGTGCCAGCAGCCTAACGGGACCACCCGGATCGAGGGGCTACACCTTC; v_call: TRBV7-8; j_call: TRBJ1-2; d_call: NA; clone_size: many
cdr3_aa: CASSQFTGQPQHF; cdr3_nt: TGCGCCAGCAGCCAATTTACGGGCCAGCCCCAGCATTTT; v_call: TRBV4-3; j_call: TRBJ1-5; d_call: NA; clone_size: many
cdr3_aa: CASSLMHTEAFF; cdr3_nt: TGTGCCAGCAGTTTAATGCACACTGAAGCTTTCTTT; v_call: TRBV28; j_call: TRBJ1-1; d_call: NA; clone_size: many
cdr3_aa: CASSYGQGVGNTIYF; cdr3_nt: TGTGCCAGCAGTTACGGGCAGGGTGTTGGAAACACCATATATTTT; v_call: TRBV6-5; j_call: TRBJ1-3; d_call: NA; clone_size: many